This T cell receptor (beta chain) was captured by sequencing in a study of blood T cell repertoires in COVID-19. Original analysis: Cell counts per sample came from amplifying reference gene primers. Clones were read by immunoSEQ multiplex PCR, and TCRdb kept only the in-frame ones, dropping some. For V, J and clone size, that table is used; D and trimming come from the DNA. The sample consists of over 35,000 clones, roughly 90% of them appearing once. V gave up 2 bases and J gave up 5 bases; unmatched junction bases: 2. There are 14 residues in the CDR3. Germline V gene data show CDR1 as SGHRS and CDR2 as YFSETQ.

The chain joins TRBV5-1 to TRBJ1-4; 8 nucleotides line up with TRBD1. Sequencing input: peripheral blood. The TCR sequence derives from a man in his sixties or seventies with active COVID-19. CDR3: CASSFTGGNEKLFF. The DNA for the CDR3 is TGCGCCAGCAGCTTCACAGGGGGAAATGAAAAACTGTTTTTT.